This entry features one TCR beta chain sequence. How the authors handled the data: By means of reference gene primer amplification, nucleated cell counts were estimated. Repertoires were generated with immunoSEQ multiplex PCR, while TCRdb's copy carries only in-frame clones and drops some. The V and J calls and the clone size are those of that table, but D and trimming were determined from the DNA. Altogether under 85,000 clones are present, approximately 83% being singletons, with the ten largest covering 9.5% to 15%. The data belong to a study of blood T cell repertoires in COVID-19. Looking at the study overall: Italy, Spain and the United States were the sources of the convalescent and acute COVID-19 samples. T cells, B-cell-depleted T cells, or PBMCs provided the cDNA or gDNA that served as material.

The germline gives CDR1 MNHNS, CDR2 SASEGT. This CDR3 has 18 residues. V shed 2 bases and J 0 bases; nucleotides not matched to a gene: 6. Sequenced: peripheral blood. The origin of this receptor is a human donor in a cohort sampled during active COVID-19. This sequence joins TRBV6-1 and TRBJ2-2; 10 bases line up with TRBD1. This CDR3 reads CASSEYNGQGANTGELFF. CDR3 coding DNA: TGTGCCAGCAGTGAATACAACGGACAGGGGGCGAACACCGGGGAGCTGTTTTTT.